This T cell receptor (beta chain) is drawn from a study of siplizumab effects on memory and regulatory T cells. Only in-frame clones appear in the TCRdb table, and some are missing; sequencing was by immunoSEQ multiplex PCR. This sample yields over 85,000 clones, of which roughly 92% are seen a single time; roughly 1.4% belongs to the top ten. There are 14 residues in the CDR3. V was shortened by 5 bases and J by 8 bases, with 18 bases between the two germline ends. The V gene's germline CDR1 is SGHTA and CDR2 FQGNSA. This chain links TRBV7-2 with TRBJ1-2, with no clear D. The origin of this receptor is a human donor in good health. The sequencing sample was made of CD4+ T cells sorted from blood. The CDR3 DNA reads TGTGCCAGCAGCCCCTCCGTAGGGCCGTCCGGCTACACCTTC. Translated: CASSPSVGPSGYTF.